The 3 T cell receptor beta chains below were found in one sample sequenced in a study of T cell responses to AZD1222 COVID-19 vaccine. Here immunoSEQ multiplex PCR was the method, and the copy in TCRdb shows in-frame clones only, minus some. The table shows around 200,000 clones, with roughly 92% occurring only once. This specimen was peripheral blood, taken 28 days after the second AZD1222 dose. All receptors derive from an adult who received the AZD1222 COVID-19 vaccine.

V is TRBV19 and J is TRBJ1-4; 11 bases line up with TRBD1. V lost 5 bases to trimming and J lost 8 bases; unmatched junction nucleotides: 7. This CDR3 contains 15 residues. Germline CDR1 and CDR2: LNHDA and SQIVND (reference sequence). CDR3 nucleotide sequence: TGTGCCAGTAGTGCCGGGACAGGGGGACGAGAAAAACTGTTTTTT. Amino acid sequence: CASSAGTGGREKLFF.

V is TRBV19 and J is TRBJ1-2, with D hard to call. From germline, CDR1 is LNHDA and CDR2 SQIVND (reference sequence). The CDR3 has 10 residues. Trimming took 10 bases from V and 4 from J, leaving 7 bases between them. The CDR3 reads CATDGYGYTF. The CDR3 DNA sequence: TGTGCCACGGACGGCTATGGCTACACCTTC.

The chain joins TRBV7-2 to TRBJ2-7; 8 positions match TRBD2. This CDR3 has 14 residues. V lost 8 bases and J lost 4; bases outside the gene matches: 10. Germline V gives CDR1 SGHTA, CDR2 FQGNSA. The CDR3 region is CASGPTGGAYEQYF. The CDR3 DNA sequence: TGTGCCAGCGGACCGACGGGGGGGGCATACGAGCAGTACTTC.